The clone carrying this T cell receptor (beta chain) was counted once. This entry is derived from a study of blood T cell repertoires in COVID-19. In the study overall: There were acute and convalescent COVID-19 samples, and they came from the United States, Italy and Spain. The analysed material was cDNA or gDNA that came from T cells, B-cell-depleted T cells, or PBMCs.

Enrolled through a virtual design, the participants were between about 18 and 100 years of age and came from 24 US areas. Sequenced by immunoSEQ multiplex PCR; TCRdb stores in-frame clones only, minus some. The table shows 220,000 or so clones, with approximately 80% occurring only once. This CDR3 has 14 residues. J was trimmed by 0 bases and V by 6 bases; bases with no gene match: 4. The germline CDR1 and CDR2 sequences are SNHLY and FYNNEI. The genes are TRBV2 and TRBJ1-2, with TRBD1 identical over 7 bases. This receptor was obtained from a woman aged 40 to 50 with acute COVID-19. The sequencing input was PBMCs or T cells enriched from blood (not recorded which). CDR3 nucleotide sequence: TGTGCCAGCAGCCAAGGGACAGCTAACTATGGCTACACCTTC. Translation gives CASSQGTANYGYTF.